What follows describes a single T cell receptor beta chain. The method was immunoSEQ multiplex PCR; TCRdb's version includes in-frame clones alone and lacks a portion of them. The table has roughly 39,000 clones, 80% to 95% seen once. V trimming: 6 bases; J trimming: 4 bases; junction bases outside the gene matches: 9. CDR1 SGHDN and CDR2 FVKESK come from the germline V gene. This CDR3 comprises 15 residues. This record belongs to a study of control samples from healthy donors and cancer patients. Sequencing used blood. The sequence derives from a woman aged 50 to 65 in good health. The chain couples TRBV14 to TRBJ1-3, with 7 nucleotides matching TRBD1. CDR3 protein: CASRPPGTAGNTIYF. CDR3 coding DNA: TGTGCCAGCAGACCCCCCGGGACAGCAGGAAACACCATATATTTT. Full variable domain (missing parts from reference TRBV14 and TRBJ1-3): EAGVTQFPSHSVIEKGQTVTLRCDPISGHDNLYWYRRVMGKEIKFLLHFVKESKQDESGMPNNRFLAERTGGTYSTLKVQPAELEDSGVYFCASRPPGTAGNTIYFGEGSWLTVV.